This record concerns one T cell receptor (beta chain) sequence. This specimen comes from a study of blood T cell repertoires in COVID-19. The trim removed 1 base at V and 4 bases at J, leaving 5 bases unmatched. CDR1 and CDR2 (germline): SGHTA, FQGTGA. There are 17 residues in the CDR3. Either two negative PCRs, clearance, or symptom resolution qualified Cohort 3 donors as recovered. This table comes from immunoSEQ multiplex PCR, and its TCRdb copy is limited to in-frame clones, with some not included. The table includes roughly 250,000 clones, around 85% detected once. Sequencing was carried out using PBMCs or T cells enriched from blood (not recorded which). This chain joins TRBV7-3 and TRBJ2-1; 12 nucleotides align to TRBD1. The clonotype originates from a woman aged 25-40 years who had recovered from COVID-19. The CDR3 DNA reads TGTGCCAGCAGCTTAAGGGGACAGGGGGCGATTTACAATGAGCAGTTCTTC. This encodes CASSLRGQGAIYNEQFF.